This T cell receptor (beta chain) was retrieved from a study of patients and donors after allogeneic stem cell transplantation. Germline V gene lookup returns CDR1 SGHDN and CDR2 FVKESK. The length of the CDR3 is 14 residues. Trimming stripped 1 base from V and 7 bases from J, with 11 bases between. TCRdb called the RT-PCR reads again in MiXCR, with one record for every CDR3 protein. The table records fewer than 60,000 distinct CDR3 sequences, about an eighth of them present only once. The sample was blood, either unsorted or a sorted T cell fraction (not recorded which). The rearrangement uses TRBV14 and TRBJ2-1; D is perhaps TRBD2 (6 bases). The clonotype comes from a human donor who was either an allogeneic HSCT recipient or a stem cell or donor lymphocyte infusion donor (not recorded which). It is not recorded whose cells these are; they may come from a transplant donor. CDR3 loop: CASSQVGRENEQFF. CDR3 sequence (DNA): TGTGCCAGCAGCCAAGTTGGGCGGGAAAATGAGCAGTTCTTC.